Listed here is a single T cell receptor (beta chain). Its antigen is currently unknown. In every patient, relapse followed autologous stem cell transplantation, while exposure to brentuximab vedotin differed. This sample is part of a study of PD-1 blockade in classical Hodgkin lymphoma. The study's findings and limits: Nivolumab starters within 1 year of ASCT were excluded.

The method was immunoSEQ multiplex PCR; TCRdb's version includes in-frame clones alone and lacks a portion of them. The sample contains approximately 150,000 clones, approximately 81% of which appear only once. Source: peripheral blood mononuclear cells (PBMCs), taken before the second cycle of nivolumab. The receptor was isolated from a human donor with classical Hodgkin lymphoma.

The CDR3 region is CASRRTGGTLEKLFF. The CDR3 DNA sequence: TGTGCCAGCAGACGTACAGGAGGGACTCTTGAAAAACTGTTTTTT. The chain employs TRBV7-2 and TRBJ1-4; weak D call: TRBD1 (5 bases). The CDR3 totals 15 residues. Trimming cost V 6 bases and J 7 bases, with 18 bases left between them. CDR1 is SGHTA and CDR2 is FQGNSA in the germline V gene. Based on the CDR3 plus reference TRBV7-2 and TRBJ1-4, the full variable domain is GAGVSQSPSNKVTEKGKDVELRCDPISGHTALYWYRQSLGQGLEFLIYFQGNSAPDKSGLPSDRFSAERTGGSVSTLTIQRTQQEDSAVYLCASRRTGGTLEKLFFGSGTQLSVL.